The 19 T cell receptor beta chains below all came from one sample that was sequenced in a study of blood T cell repertoires in COVID-19. TCRdb's table, derived via immunoSEQ multiplex PCR, lists solely in-frame clones and lacks some. Of about 58,000 clones in the sample, about 85% are singletons; the top ten hold more than 4.5%. Sequenced material: peripheral blood. The receptor set was obtained from a man aged 35-49 years with active COVID-19.

The chain uses TRBV29-1 and TRBJ1-1, with 7 bases identical to TRBD1. The CDR3 is 13 amino acids. Germline trimming cut 0 bases from V and 6 bases from J; bases unmatched to any gene: 4. Germline loops: CDR1 SQVTM, CDR2 ANQGSEA. In nucleotides, the CDR3 is TGCAGCGTTGAAGAGCCCAGGGGGTCTGAAGCTTTCTTT. This sequence encodes CSVEEPRGSEAFF.

This sequence joins TRBV4-1 and TRBJ2-1; TRBD2 is a possible D gene (5 bases). Trimming left V 0 bases short and J 0 bases short, with 15 bases between. The CDR3 spans 18 residues. Germline loops: CDR1 MGHRA, CDR2 YSYEKL. The CDR3: CASSQDPRTGSSYNEQFF. CDR3 bases: TGCGCCAGCAGCCAAGATCCGCGGACGGGGAGCTCCTACAATGAGCAGTTCTTC.

The chain couples TRBV28 to TRBJ2-7; 8 bases are a match to TRBD1. With V trimmed by 7 bases and J by 2 bases, 7 bases remained unmatched. Germline loops: CDR1 MDHEN, CDR2 SYDVKM. The CDR3 contains 14 residues. CDR3 residues: CASNPGGSPYEQYF. The CDR3 DNA is TGTGCCAGCAATCCAGGGGGCTCCCCCTACGAGCAGTACTTC.

The V call is TRBV7-8, the J call TRBJ1-2; 11 bases align to TRBD1. Losses at the gene ends were 0 bases for V and 6 bases for J; bases not matched to a gene: 6. Germline lookup yields CDR1 SGHVS and CDR2 FQNEAQ. The CDR3 spans 16 residues. CDR3 bases: TGTGCCAGCAGCTTAGCGAGGATGGGACAGGGGGATGGCTACACCTTC. Amino acid sequence: CASSLARMGQGDGYTF.

The chain has TRBV7-8 and TRBJ2-7, with D tentatively TRBD1 (6 bases). The V end lost 2 bases, the J end lost 6 bases, and 17 bases lay between the germline ends. Looked up from germline, CDR1 is SGHVS and CDR2 is FQNEAQ. The CDR3 length is 15 residues. The CDR3 sequence is CASSLLRGGMAEQYF. In DNA form, the CDR3 reads TGTGCCAGCAGCTTACTTCGAGGGGGTATGGCCGAGCAGTACTTC.

This chain connects TRBV11-2 to TRBJ1-2; TRBD1 matches at 10 bases. Germline CDR1 and CDR2: SGHAT and FQNNGV. The CDR3 totals 13 residues. Trimming cost V 4 bases and J 6 bases; bases outside gene matches: 2. The chain's CDR3 is CASSSDRGDGYTF. DNA of the CDR3: TGTGCCAGCAGCTCGGACAGGGGGGATGGCTACACCTTC.

The gene calls are TRBV28 and TRBJ2-1; maybe TRBD1 (6 bases). This CDR3 has 16 residues. CDR1 is MDHEN and CDR2 is SYDVKM in the germline V gene. V lost 0 bases to trimming and J lost 4 bases, with 13 bases between them. CDR3 coding DNA: TGTGCCAGCAGTTTATGGGGAAGGGGGTCTTACAATGAGCAGTTCTTC. It encodes CASSLWGRGSYNEQFF.

This sequence joins TRBV28 and TRBJ2-2, with TRBD1 as a possible D gene (5 bases). The ends were cut back, 7 bases at V and 2 bases at J, with 17 bases in the middle. The CDR3 extends over 16 amino acids. CDR1 is MDHEN, CDR2 SYDVKM, per germline. The CDR3 loop reads CASTFLGAGNTGELFF. DNA for the CDR3: TGTGCCAGCACCTTCTTAGGGGCTGGAAACACCGGGGAGCTGTTTTTT.

This clone was detected only once. The V call is TRBV15, the J call TRBJ2-7; 11 positions agree with TRBD1. Germline-derived CDR1 and CDR2 are LNHNV and YYDKDF (reference sequence). This CDR3 has 16 residues. J gave up 1 base and V 0 bases, and 2 bases lay outside the gene matches. Here the CDR3 DNA reads TGTGCCACCAGCAGAGACGGACAGGGGGCTTCCTACGAGCAGTACTTC. Protein product: CATSRDGQGASYEQYF. The whole variable domain, filled in from reference TRBV15 and TRBJ2-7, reads DAMVIQNPRYQVTQFGKPVTLSCSQTLNHNVMYWYQQKSSQAPKLLFHYYDKDFNNEADTPDNFQSRRPNTSFCFLDIRSPGLGDTAMYLCATSRDGQGASYEQYFGPGTRLTVT.

V and J are TRBV28 and TRBJ1-2; D unclear. The CDR3 is made up of 12 amino acids. The ends were cut back, 5 bases at V and 9 bases at J, with 13 bases in the middle. Per germline, CDR1 MDHEN and CDR2 SYDVKM. In DNA form, the CDR3 reads TGTGCCAGCAGTACTCAACCTACGAGCTACACCTTC. Encoded protein: CASSTQPTSYTF.

V usage is TRBV6-4 and J usage is TRBJ2-1; 10 bases align to TRBD2. The CDR3 length is 15 residues. Unmatched junction bases numbered 4, after V lost 5 bases and J lost 3 bases. The germline V gene has CDR1 MRHNA and CDR2 SNTAGT. CDR3 region: CASSLRTSGYNEQFF. CDR3 coding DNA: TGTGCCAGCAGTTTGCGGACTAGCGGCTACAATGAGCAGTTCTTC.

The CDR3 loop reads CAVEGVLAFF. The CDR3 DNA reads TGTGCCGTTGAGGGGGTCTTAGCTTTCTTT. The gene calls are TRBV2 and TRBJ1-1; weak D call: TRBD1 (6 bases). Per the germline V gene, CDR1 is SNHLY and CDR2 is FYNNEI. The CDR3 covers 10 residues. V was cut by 11 bases and J by 10 bases, with 14 bases left in between.

This clone was observed a few times. The chain has TRBV2 and TRBJ1-6, with TRBD1 matching 10 bases. Germline V gene data show CDR1 as SNHLY and CDR2 as FYNNEI. The V gene end was trimmed by 6 bases and the J gene end by 10 bases; junction bases not matched to a gene: 9. CDR3 size: 15 residues. CDR3 residues: CASRPRTGGGSPLHF. The CDR3 DNA follows: TGTGCCAGCAGACCTAGGACAGGGGGAGGATCACCCCTCCACTTT.

The rearrangement uses TRBV7-3 and TRBJ2-3; 7 bases line up with TRBD2. Germline CDR1 and CDR2: SGHTA and FQGTGA. The CDR3 length is 16 residues. V gave up 1 base and J gave up 0 bases; unmatched junction bases: 4. The CDR3 loop is CASSLRPAGSTDTQYF. The CDR3 DNA reads TGTGCCAGCAGCTTAAGGCCAGCGGGAAGCACAGATACGCAGTATTTT.

The count of this clone is one. The genes are TRBV19 and TRBJ2-7; weak D call: TRBD2 (5 bases). CDR3 length: 15 amino acids. Germline V gives CDR1 LNHDA, CDR2 SQIVND (reference sequence). Trimming pared 3 bases from V and 2 bases from J, leaving 14 bases between. CDR3 DNA: TGTGCCAGTAGTATCAGCCTAGCCGCAGCCTACGAGCAGTACTTC. Translating gives CASSISLAAAYEQYF.

J is TRBJ2-6 and V is TRBV28; TRBD2 is a possible D gene (5 bases). The germline gives CDR1 MDHEN, CDR2 SYDVKM. This CDR3 comprises 18 residues. V was clipped by 4 bases and J by 1 base, with 17 bases between them. DNA for the CDR3: TGTGCCAGCAGTTCCCGGGGAGAATCTAGTTCTGGGGCCAACGTCCTGACTTTC. Translation gives CASSSRGESSSGANVLTF. The full variable domain, completed using reference TRBV28 and TRBJ2-6, is DVKVTQSSRYLVKRTGEKVFLECVQDMDHENMFWYRQDPGLGLRLIYFSYDVKMKEKGDIPEGYSVSREKKERFSLILESASTNQTSMYLCASSSRGESSSGANVLTFGAGSRLTVL.

CDR3 in amino acids: CASSRQGAREKLFF. CDR3 DNA sequence: TGTGCCAGCAGCAGACAGGGGGCGAGGGAAAAACTGTTTTTT. The V and J genes are TRBV7-3 and TRBJ1-4; TRBD1 aligns across 10 bases. The CDR3 length is 14 residues. Germline assignment: CDR1 SGHTA and CDR2 FQGTGA. After removal of 5 bases from V and 8 bases from J, the junction contained 5 bases not matched to a gene.

The J gene is TRBJ2-6, the V gene TRBV7-8; 8 nucleotides agree with TRBD2. This CDR3 is built from 17 residues. Losses at the gene ends were 1 base for V and 2 bases for J; bases not matched to a gene: 4. CDR1 is SGHVS and CDR2 is FQNEAQ in the germline V gene. CDR3 nucleotides: TGTGCCAGCAGCTTAGGGTACGGGGGGGCTGGGGCCAACGTCCTGACTTTC. Encoded protein: CASSLGYGGAGANVLTF.

J is TRBJ2-4 and V is TRBV3-1 (or the pseudogene TRBV3-2), with D possibly matching TRBD2 (6 bases). V was clipped by 2 bases and J by 3 bases, with 29 bases between them. This CDR3 has 21 amino acids. Germline V gene sequence: CDR1 LGHDT, CDR2 YNNKEL (reference sequence). CDR3 protein: CASSQWGLDRIRERGKNIQYF. Written as DNA, the CDR3 is TGTGCCAGCAGCCAATGGGGACTGGATCGAATCCGTGAAAGGGGCAAAAACATTCAGTACTTC.